The 2 T cell receptor beta chains below all came from one sample that was sequenced in a study of shared clonotypes between healthy human individuals. The repertoire was sequenced with immunoSEQ multiplex PCR; TCRdb's copy has only in-frame clones and lacks some. Among some 2.1 million clones, over 85% were seen once, and the ten largest hold less than 2%. CD45RO-negative CD8 cells positively selected for CCR7 made up the naive population, which excluded terminally differentiated effector memory CD45RA+ cells. Sequenced material: naive CD8+ T cells from PBMCs. Source of these receptors: a man younger than 35 in good health. Some clones in this sample may be carry-over from other donors' samples.

The chain uses TRBV13 and TRBJ1-2, with D possibly matching TRBD1 (5 bases). The CDR3 consists of 16 residues. V was shortened by 1 base and J by 3 bases, with 15 bases between the two germline ends. Germline V gene data show CDR1 as PRHDT and CDR2 as FYEKMQ (reference sequence). Written as DNA, the CDR3 is TGTGCCAGCAGCTTAGTCCCAGGGTGGGCCGACTATGGCTACACCTTC. This encodes CASSLVPGWADYGYTF.

V usage is TRBV28 and J usage is TRBJ2-1, with 12 nucleotides matching TRBD2. Per the germline V gene, CDR1 is MDHEN and CDR2 is SYDVKM. Losses at the gene ends were 1 base for V and 9 bases for J; bases not matched to a gene: 7. The CDR3 consists of 16 residues. The CDR3 sequence is CASSLFGLAGGLEQFF. The CDR3 region has the DNA TGTGCCAGCAGTTTATTCGGGCTAGCGGGAGGGCTTGAGCAGTTCTTC.